Sequencing of this TCR beta chain was carried out in a study of T cell repertoires in cytomegalovirus infection (dated by TCRdb to the late 2010s). Background for the entire study: The peptide stimulations were aimed at well-studied HLA-B-restricted epitopes as well as recently identified HLA-C-restricted CMV epitopes, whose presentation resists viral immunomodulation. Donor HLA type was relevant to the analysis, because carriage of CMV infection together with the matching HLA type was indicated by public TCR beta signatures.

This sample was sequenced with an Illumina HiSeq 1500. TCRdb reprocessed the public reads (quality trimming at Q25 with fastp, clone calling with MiXCR) and kept in-frame beta chains. Here each entry gathers all rows of one CDR3 protein and keeps the most common genes and DNA. The sample data list a few hundred thousand distinct CDR3 sequences, and 29% of these were observed just once. Around 20% of the sample is taken by the ten largest. Its CDR3 holds 15 amino acids, cysteine through phenylalanine. Of all the DNA, just the CDR3 is kept, 45 bases in frame from base 1. V and J lose 5 bases and 0 bases, and a span of 11 bases separates them. Based on the germline V gene, the CDR1 and CDR2 sequences are SGHVS and FQNEAQ. General study outcomes and caveats: The ex vivo response was dominated by HLA-C-restricted CMV-specific TCR beta clonotypes, which also provided the single most frequent clonotype in two of eight donors. Carriers of CMV infection plus the relevant HLA type were discriminated by the cumulative frequency of public TCR beta family members in the study cohort and in an independent 352-donor cohort.

The sample's treatment or condition label is to be understood as: in vitro stimulation with specific CMV peptide epitopes to enrich CMV-specific T cells. This clonotype qualifies as medium-sized (0.01 to 0.1%). This receptor's antigen is unknown. Base qualities were left out, and no much larger clone turns up one base away. The clonotype originates from a human donor in good health (CMV status not recorded). Some clones in this sample may be carry-over from other donors' samples. The V and J genes are TRBV7-8 and TRBJ2-1; the D gene is perhaps TRBD1 or TRBD2, each of them matching over 5 bases. The sequences come from cultured PBMCs, collected from culture after CMV antigen stimulation. The DNA is TGTGCCAGCAGCCGGGGCGCCCTCTCCTACAATGAGCAGTTCTTC. The encoded protein is CASSRGALSYNEQFF.